This TCR beta chain was captured by sequencing in a study of blood T cells in healthy people across ages. Alongside a J-beta primer mix, a sample-barcoded 5' primer served in a second PCR lasting roughly 6 to 12 cycles. Per-sample output comprised a minimum of 2.5 million paired-end reads containing CDR3. TCRdb analysed the 5' RACE reads with MiXCR anew, one entry per CDR3 protein. The table records approximately 1,700,000 distinct CDR3 sequences, approximately 39% of them present only once. This clonotype was seen only a few times. Trimming removed 5 bases from V and 8 bases from J, with 19 bases in between. This CDR3 region has 15 residues. Germline CDR1 and CDR2: SGHTA and FQGNSA.

This receptor was identified in a human donor in good health. Input material: blood. The J gene is TRBJ2-1, the V gene TRBV7-2; the D gene is possibly TRBD2 (7 bases). CDR3 sequence reads: CASSPHGGGADEQFF. For the CDR3, the DNA is TGTGCCAGCAGCCCGCACGGAGGGGGGGCCGATGAGCAGTTCTTC. Based on the CDR3 plus reference TRBV7-2 and TRBJ2-1, the full variable domain is GAGVSQSPSNKVTEKGKDVELRCDPISGHTALYWYRQSLGQGLEFLIYFQGNSAPDKSGLPSDRFSAERTGGSVSTLTIQRTQQEDSAVYLCASSPHGGGADEQFFGPGTRLTVL.